What follows are 27 T cell receptor beta chains derived from one specimen sequenced in a study of T cells in Graves' hyperthyroidism and ophthalmopathy. Amplification yielded TCR beta CDR3 regions, with RNA transcripts as the source. When the TCR CDR3 underwent first-round RT-PCR, the HTBI primer set was used. TCRdb recomputed calls from the multiplex PCR reads with MiXCR, one row per CDR3 protein. The sample lists some 600,000 distinct CDR3 sequences, 11% to 15% occurring once. The sequenced sample consisted of blood. Receptors originate from a woman aged 30 to 39 with Graves' hyperthyroidism that later progressed to Graves' ophthalmopathy.

The chain is built from TRBV10-3 and TRBJ2-1; D ambiguous. V lost 7 bases and J 8 bases, leaving 9 bases between the germline ends. CDR3 length: 11 amino acids. The germline gives CDR1 ENHRY, CDR2 SYGVKD. In DNA, the CDR3 is TGTGCCATCATGGCTGTGGATGAGCAGTTCTTC. This gives the protein CAIMAVDEQFF.

This chain uses TRBV30 with TRBJ1-3; D call uncertain. The V end was cut by 4 bases, the J end by 3 bases, with 10 bases between. Germline CDR1 GTSNPN, CDR2 SVGIG (reference sequence). This CDR3 is built from 13 residues. The CDR3 DNA is TGTGCCTGGACCGCTCCCTTTGGAAACACCATATATTTT. It yields the protein CAWTAPFGNTIYF.

In this sample, this clonotype turned up many times. The chain joins TRBV28 to TRBJ2-6; D perhaps matches TRBD1 (6 bases). The CDR3 is made up of 18 amino acids. Germline V lookup: CDR1 MDHEN, CDR2 SYDVKM. V lost 0 bases and J lost 1, with 13 bases in between. The CDR3 region is CASSLWGHEISGANVLTF. The CDR3 nucleotides are TGTGCCAGCAGTTTATGGGGACATGAAATATCTGGGGCCAACGTCCTGACTTTC.

This clonotype was detected many times. V is TRBV30 and J is TRBJ2-1; D is possibly TRBD1 or TRBD2 (6 bases each). Germline V lookup: CDR1 GTSNPN, CDR2 SVGIG (reference sequence). CDR3 length: 14 residues. The ends were cut back, 2 bases at V and 6 bases at J, with 14 bases in the middle. CDR3 sequence reads: CAWSSGAGSNEQFF. The CDR3 DNA reads as TGTGCCTGGAGTTCAGGGGCCGGGAGCAATGAGCAGTTCTTC.

This clonotype was detected ten times or more. The chain's CDR3 is CASSPGTGGLLGHTEAFF. The CDR3 nucleotides are TGTGCCAGCAGTCCCGGGACAGGGGGCTTGTTAGGGCACACTGAAGCTTTCTTT. V and J are TRBV12-3 or TRBV12-4 and TRBJ1-1; 12 bases agree with TRBD1. This CDR3 comprises 18 residues. V lost 5 bases to trimming and J lost 3 bases; unmatched junction nucleotides: 13.

This clonotype was seen at least ten times. The chain carries TRBV29-1 and TRBJ1-3; 7 nucleotides line up with TRBD1. Germline values: CDR1 SQVTM, CDR2 ANQGSEA. The CDR3 extends over 14 amino acids. With 4 bases clipped from V and 2 bases from J, the junction kept 5 bases outside the gene matches. Written as DNA, the CDR3 is TGCAGCGTTGGGGACAGTGCCACTGGAAACACCATATATTTT. Amino acid sequence: CSVGDSATGNTIYF.

This clonotype was recorded at least ten times. The gene calls are TRBV20-1 and TRBJ1-2; tentative D call: TRBD1 (5 bases). Germline assignment: CDR1 DFQATT and CDR2 SNEGSKA (reference sequence). This CDR3 has 13 residues. With 6 bases removed from V and 5 bases from J, the gap between germline ends came to 16 bases. CDR3 nucleotide sequence: TGCAGTGCGGAGCGACAGACGGGGTATGGCTACACCTTC. Translation: CSAERQTGYGYTF.

This clonotype appeared many times. The J gene is TRBJ2-7, the V gene TRBV10-2, with 10 bases aligning to TRBD2. Per germline, CDR1 WSHSY and CDR2 SAAADI. V was pared by 7 bases and J by 6 bases, with 9 bases of the junction left unmatched. The CDR3 is 14 residues long. In DNA form, the CDR3 reads TGCGCCAGCATGCCAGCGGGAGGGCAACCCGAGCAGTACTTC. This codes for CASMPAGGQPEQYF.

The V and J genes are TRBV7-2 and TRBJ1-5, with D possibly matching TRBD1 (5 bases). Germline CDR1 reads SGHTA; CDR2 reads FQGNSA. The CDR3 covers 16 residues. V was trimmed by 5 bases and J by 2 bases, leaving 16 bases between them. The CDR3 nucleotides read TGTGCCAGCAGCCAAATGGGGCAGGACCGCAATCAGCCCCAGCATTTT. This translates into CASSQMGQDRNQPQHF.

A few counts support this clonotype. The chain links TRBV7-9 to TRBJ1-2; D uncertain. CDR1 SEHNR and CDR2 FQNEAQ come from the germline V gene (reference sequence). V lost 1 base, J lost 5 bases, and 11 bases lay in between. CDR3 length: 14 amino acids. CDR3 region: CASSLGSGTYGYTF. The CDR3 region has the DNA TGTGCCAGCAGCTTAGGTTCAGGCACATATGGCTACACCTTC.

This clonotype was detected ten times or more. The J gene is TRBJ1-5, the V gene TRBV6-5; D unclear. The germline V gene has CDR1 MNHEY and CDR2 SVGAGI. This CDR3 is built from 14 residues. V shed 2 bases and J shed 2 bases, with 7 bases lying between them. The CDR3 reads CASSYDIGNQPQHF. The CDR3 coding sequence is TGTGCCAGCAGTTACGACATCGGCAATCAGCCCCAGCATTTT.

Many counts were recorded for this clonotype. The V gene is TRBV12-3 or TRBV12-4, the J gene TRBJ1-1; 7 bases are shared with TRBD1. The CDR3 sequence is 15 residues long. V dropped 4 bases and J dropped 2; count of bases not matched to a gene: 7. The CDR3 protein is CASSSRQGSNTEAFF. In DNA form, the CDR3 reads TGTGCCAGCAGTTCACGACAGGGCTCCAACACTGAAGCTTTCTTT.

The rearrangement uses TRBV7-9 and TRBJ2-7; TRBD2 agrees at 11 bases. CDR3 length: 14 residues. V shed 7 bases, J shed 0 bases, and the junction held 2 bases outside the gene matches. Germline values: CDR1 SEHNR, CDR2 FQNEAQ (reference sequence). CDR3 sequence reads: CASTGLAASYEQYF. CDR3 DNA: TGTGCCAGCACGGGACTAGCGGCCTCCTACGAGCAGTACTTC. Filled out from reference TRBV7-9 and TRBJ2-7, the complete variable domain reads DTGVSQNPRHKITKRGQNVTFRCDPISEHNRLYWYRQTLGQGPEFLTYFQNEAQLEKSRLLSDRFSAERPKGSFSTLEIQRTEQGDSAMYLCASTGLAASYEQYFGPGTRLTVT.

This clonotype was seen many times. The V and J genes are TRBV29-1 and TRBJ2-1, with D perhaps matching TRBD1 (5 bases). Between the trimmed V and J ends, which lost 4 bases and 8 bases, there was a span of 9 bases. Germline values: CDR1 SQVTM, CDR2 ANQGSEA. The CDR3 is 11 residues long. The CDR3, as DNA: TGCAGCGTTGGACAGTTGTATGAGCAGTTCTTC. It yields the protein CSVGQLYEQFF.

This clonotype was seen many times. This chain joins TRBV27 and TRBJ1-2, with 7 bases that match TRBD1. The V gene's germline CDR1 is MNHEY and CDR2 SMNVEV (reference sequence). CDR3 length equals 13 residues. After removal of 4 bases from V and 4 bases from J, the junction contained 3 bases not matched to a gene. CDR3 residues: CASSSGTAYGYTF. As DNA, the CDR3 is TGTGCCAGCAGTTCCGGGACAGCCTATGGCTACACCTTC.

This clonotype has a count of ten or more. The chain has TRBV28 and TRBJ1-2; TRBD1 agrees at 8 bases. J lost 4 bases, V lost 5 bases, and 9 bases had no gene match. The CDR3 totals 15 residues. Germline loops: CDR1 MDHEN, CDR2 SYDVKM. In DNA, the CDR3 is TGTGCCAGCAGTCTGCCCCGGACAGGGAGCTATGGCTACACCTTC. This translates into CASSLPRTGSYGYTF.

This clonotype was seen at least ten times. V and J are TRBV12-3 or TRBV12-4 and TRBJ1-2; TRBD1 agrees at 8 bases. The J segment lost 5 bases and the V segment lost 10 bases, leaving 9 bases of the junction unmatched. This CDR3 spans 13 amino acids. This chain's CDR3 is CATTGQALYGYTF. Here the CDR3 DNA reads TGTGCCACTACGGGACAGGCGTTGTATGGCTACACCTTC.

This clonotype came up once. A much larger clone lies one base from this, so it may be a read error. The V call is TRBV11-2, the J call TRBJ2-2; no clear D. The germline gives CDR1 SGHAT, CDR2 FQNNGV. The CDR3 contains 14 residues. CDR3: CASSQGASTRELFF. Written as DNA, the CDR3 is TGCGCCAGCAGCCAAGGTGCCTCGACCAGGGAGCTGTTTTTT.

This clonotype has ten or more counts. The chain joins TRBV27 to TRBJ1-4, with D unclear. CDR1 and CDR2 (germline): MNHEY, SMNVEV (reference sequence). The CDR3 is 14 residues long. V lost 0 bases, J lost 7 bases, and 9 bases lay in between. The CDR3 DNA is TGTGCCAGCAGTTTATCACCTACAACTGAAAAACTGTTTTTT. It specifies CASSLSPTTEKLFF.

This clonotype was recorded a few times. The J gene is TRBJ1-2, the V gene TRBV15; the D gene is possibly TRBD1 (5 bases). Germline assignment: CDR1 LNHNV and CDR2 YYDKDF (reference sequence). The V and J ends lost 0 bases and 2 bases respectively, with 13 bases between them. The CDR3 totals 16 residues. CDR3 in amino acids: CATSRDLVEGNYGYTF. The CDR3 coding sequence is TGTGCCACCAGCAGAGACCTCGTGGAGGGGAACTATGGCTACACCTTC.

This clonotype showed up just a few times. The genes are TRBV19 and TRBJ2-1; possibly TRBD1 for D (6 bases). The CDR3 loop spans 13 amino acids. V lost 4 bases and J 5 bases, leaving 9 bases between the germline ends. Germline CDR1 LNHDA, CDR2 SQIVND (reference sequence). The CDR3 loop reads CASSTQGHNEQFF. The CDR3, as DNA: TGTGCCAGTAGTACACAGGGCCACAATGAGCAGTTCTTC.

The chain combines TRBV14 with TRBJ2-7, with TRBD2 as a possible D gene (5 bases). V lost 8 bases and J lost 2, with 16 bases in between. The CDR3 covers 14 residues. From germline, CDR1 is SGHDN and CDR2 FVKESK. Here the CDR3 DNA reads TGTGCCAGCTCCCCTGGAGGTTTACCCTACGAGCAGTACTTC. Amino acid sequence: CASSPGGLPYEQYF.

J is TRBJ1-1 and V is TRBV20-1, with TRBD1 as a possible D gene (5 bases). Between the trimmed V and J ends, which lost 3 bases and 2 bases, there was a span of 10 bases. Germline loops: CDR1 DFQATT, CDR2 SNEGSKA (reference sequence). This CDR3 spans 13 amino acids. The CDR3 sequence: CSASQGINTEAFF. The CDR3 coding sequence is TGCAGTGCTAGTCAGGGTATAAACACTGAAGCTTTCTTT.

This chain uses TRBV10-3 with TRBJ1-2, with TRBD1 as a possible D gene (5 bases). Looked up from germline, CDR1 is ENHRY and CDR2 is SYGVKD. The CDR3 contains 14 residues. V lost 4 bases and J 6 bases, leaving 15 bases between the germline ends. The CDR3 is CAISARRTLDGYTF. CDR3 bases: TGTGCCATCAGTGCCCGTAGGACACTCGATGGCTACACCTTC.

This clonotype was seen a few times. The chain couples TRBV18 to TRBJ2-6; D is possibly TRBD2 (6 bases). Germline lookup yields CDR1 KGHSH and CDR2 LQKENI. Trimming left V 1 base short and J 4 bases short, with 11 bases between. The CDR3 is 16 amino acids. The CDR3 protein is CASSPQEGPGANVLTF. Written as DNA, the CDR3 is TGTGCCAGCTCACCACAGGAGGGACCGGGGGCCAACGTCCTGACTTTC.

The CDR3 loop reads CASSPSGQLNQPQHF. The CDR3 region has the DNA TGTGCCAGCAGCCCCTCAGGCCAGCTGAATCAGCCCCAGCATTTT. This chain joins TRBV7-9 and TRBJ1-5; D is uncertain. The CDR3 consists of 15 residues. Germline CDR1 SEHNR, CDR2 FQNEAQ (reference sequence). V shed 5 bases and J shed 4 bases, with 15 bases lying between them.

The chain carries TRBV9 and TRBJ2-2; D may be TRBD1 or TRBD2 (5 bases each). The V gene lost 4 bases and the J gene lost 4 bases, with 14 bases spanning the gap. The CDR3 totals 15 residues. The V gene's germline CDR1 is SGDLS and CDR2 YYNGEE. CDR3 sequence (DNA): TGTGCCAGCAGCTCAAACACTAGGGGCACCGGGGAGCTGTTTTTT. The encoded protein is CASSSNTRGTGELFF.